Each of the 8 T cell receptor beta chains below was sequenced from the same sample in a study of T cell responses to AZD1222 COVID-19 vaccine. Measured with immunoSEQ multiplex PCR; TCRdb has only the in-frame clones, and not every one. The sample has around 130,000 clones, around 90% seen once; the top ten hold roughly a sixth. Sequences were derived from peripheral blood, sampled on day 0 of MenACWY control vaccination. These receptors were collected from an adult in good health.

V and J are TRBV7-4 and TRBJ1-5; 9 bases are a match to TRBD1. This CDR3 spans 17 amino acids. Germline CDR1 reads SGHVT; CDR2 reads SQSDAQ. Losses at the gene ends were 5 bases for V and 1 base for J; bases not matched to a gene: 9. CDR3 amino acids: CASSARDRAESNQPQHF. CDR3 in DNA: TGTGCCAGCAGCGCACGGGACAGGGCGGAAAGCAATCAGCCCCAGCATTTT. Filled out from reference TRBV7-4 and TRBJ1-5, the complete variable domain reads GAGVSQSPRYKVAKRGRDVALRCDSISGHVTLYWYRQTLGQGSEVLTYSQSDAQRDKSGRPSGRFSAERPERSVSTLKIQRTEQGDSAVYLCASSARDRAESNQPQHFGDGTRLSIL.

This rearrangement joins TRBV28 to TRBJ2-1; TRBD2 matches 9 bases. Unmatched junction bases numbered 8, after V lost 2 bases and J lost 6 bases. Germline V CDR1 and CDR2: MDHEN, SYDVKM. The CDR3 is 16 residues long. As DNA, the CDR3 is TGTGCCAGCAGTTTAACTAGCGGGTTGAGGGTCAATGAGCAGTTCTTC. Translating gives CASSLTSGLRVNEQFF.

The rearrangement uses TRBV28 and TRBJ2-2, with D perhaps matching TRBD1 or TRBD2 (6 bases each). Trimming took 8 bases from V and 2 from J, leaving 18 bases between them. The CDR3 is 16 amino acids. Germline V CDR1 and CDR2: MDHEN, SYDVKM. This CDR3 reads CASVRGLRFNTGELFF. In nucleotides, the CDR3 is TGTGCCAGCGTCCGGGGGCTGCGATTCAACACCGGGGAGCTGTTTTTT.

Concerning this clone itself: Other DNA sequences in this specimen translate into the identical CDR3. The CDR3 sequence: CASSLAGGETQYF. DNA for the CDR3: TGCGCCAGCAGCTTGGCAGGGGGAGAGACCCAGTACTTC. The chain recombines TRBV5-1 with TRBJ2-5, with TRBD1 identical over 7 bases. Germline V gene lookup returns CDR1 SGHRS and CDR2 YFSETQ. With 0 bases clipped from V and 4 bases from J, the junction kept 0 bases outside the gene matches. CDR3 length: 13 amino acids.

The CDR3 reads CASSPGLARTGELFF. CDR3 nucleotide sequence: TGTGCCAGCAGCCCGGGACTAGCGCGCACCGGGGAGCTGTTTTTT. The genes are TRBV11-2 and TRBJ2-2; 10 nucleotides agree with TRBD2. Germline lookup yields CDR1 SGHAT and CDR2 FQNNGV. The CDR3 extends over 15 amino acids. With V trimmed by 5 bases and J by 4 bases, 4 bases remained unmatched. The variable domain in full, with the rest retrieved from reference TRBV11-2 and TRBJ2-2, is EAGVAQSPRYKIIEKRQSVAFWCNPISGHATLYWYQQILGQGPKLLIQFQNNGVVDDSQLPKDRFSAERLKGVDSTLKIQPAKLEDSAVYLCASSPGLARTGELFFGEGSRLTVL.

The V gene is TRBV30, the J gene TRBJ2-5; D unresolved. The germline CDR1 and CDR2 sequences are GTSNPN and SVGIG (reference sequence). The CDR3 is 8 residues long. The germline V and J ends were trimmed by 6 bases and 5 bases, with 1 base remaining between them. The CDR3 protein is CACETQYF. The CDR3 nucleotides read TGTGCCTGTGAGACCCAGTACTTC.

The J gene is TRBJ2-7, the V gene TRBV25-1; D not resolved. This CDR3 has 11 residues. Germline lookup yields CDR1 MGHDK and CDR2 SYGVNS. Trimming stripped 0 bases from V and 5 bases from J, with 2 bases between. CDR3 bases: TGTGCCAGCAGTGAATACGACGAGCAGTACTTC. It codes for CASSEYDEQYF.

The CDR3 reads CASRAPGRGTGELFF. CDR3 DNA: TGTGCCAGCAGGGCCCCCGGGAGAGGGACCGGGGAGCTGTTTTTT. The J gene is TRBJ2-2, the V gene TRBV27; possibly TRBD2 for D (6 bases). This CDR3 spans 15 amino acids. The V end was cut by 6 bases, the J end by 5 bases, with 16 bases between. Germline CDR1 reads MNHEY; CDR2 reads SMNVEV (reference sequence).